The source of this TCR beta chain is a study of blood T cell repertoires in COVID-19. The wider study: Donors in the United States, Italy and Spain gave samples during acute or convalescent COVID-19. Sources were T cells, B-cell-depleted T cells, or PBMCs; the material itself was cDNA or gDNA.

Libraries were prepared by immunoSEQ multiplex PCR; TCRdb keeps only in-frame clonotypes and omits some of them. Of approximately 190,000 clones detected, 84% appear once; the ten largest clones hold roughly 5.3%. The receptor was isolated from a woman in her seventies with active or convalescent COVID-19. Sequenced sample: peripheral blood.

CDR3 in amino acids: CASSFAWGGRTDTQYF. The CDR3 nucleotides read TGTGCCAGCAGCTTTGCGTGGGGGGGGCGCACAGATACGCAGTATTTT. J is TRBJ2-3 and V is TRBV28; D may be TRBD2 (7 bases). CDR3 size: 16 residues. In germline, CDR1 is MDHEN, CDR2 SYDVKM. V was clipped by 6 bases and J by 1 base, with 17 bases between them.